This T cell receptor beta chain came from a study of vaccination and CD4 T cells after COVID-19. Overall study: Post-COVID samples had a sampling time that fell a median around 100 days after diagnosis (range 35 to 161). Post-vaccine sampling followed dose two by a median about 70 days (range 14 to 241). SARS-CoV-2, HCoV-NL63, HCoV-OC43 and HCoV-229E supplied the overlapping spike peptides used to stimulate cells.

For this clonotype: Its cognate antigen is unknown.

Sequencing of cultured CD4+ T cell DNA used the Oncomine TCR Beta short-read assay. TCRdb used MiXCR to reprocess the PCR reads, holding one entry per CDR3 protein. The sample has approximately 14,000 distinct CDR3 sequences, 53% seen once. The treatment: roughly ten-day PBMC culture with coronavirus spike peptide pools or control peptides (ViraFEST assay). In germline, CDR1 is MDHEN, CDR2 SYDVKM. V lost 7 bases, J lost 2 bases, and 10 bases stayed unmatched. This CDR3 is 16 amino acids long. J is TRBJ2-2 and V is TRBV28; 7 bases map to TRBD1. Sequences were obtained from CD4+ T cells from blood, cultured in vitro. This receptor was obtained from a human donor who had recovered from COVID-19. The CDR3 here is CASTRVGTANTGELFF. CDR3 bases: TGTGCCAGCACCAGGGTCGGGACAGCAAACACCGGGGAGCTGTTTTTT.